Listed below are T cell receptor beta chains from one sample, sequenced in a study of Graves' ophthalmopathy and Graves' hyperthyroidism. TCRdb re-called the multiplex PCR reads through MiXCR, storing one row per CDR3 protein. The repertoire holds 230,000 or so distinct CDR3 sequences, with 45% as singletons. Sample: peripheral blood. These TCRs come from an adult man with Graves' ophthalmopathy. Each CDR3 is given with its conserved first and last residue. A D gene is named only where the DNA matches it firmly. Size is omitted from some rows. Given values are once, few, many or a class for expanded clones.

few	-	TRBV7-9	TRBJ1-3	TGTGCCAGCAGCTTAGTTGGAAACACCATATATTTT	CASSLVGNTIYF
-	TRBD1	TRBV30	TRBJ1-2	TGTGCCTGGAGTCAAGGGGGCTTTGGCTACACCTTC	CAWSQGGFGYTF
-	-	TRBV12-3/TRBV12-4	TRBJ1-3	TGTGCCAGCAGCCGACCCCTACTAAACACCATATATTTT	CASSRPLLNTIYF
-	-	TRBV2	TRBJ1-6	TGTGCCAGCAGTGATCCTCCGGGACACTATAATTCACCCCTCCACTTT	CASSDPPGHYNSPLHF
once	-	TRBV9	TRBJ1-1	TGTGCCAGCAGCCAAGAACCCAGGCGGGCTGAAGCTTTCTTT	CASSQEPRRAEAFF
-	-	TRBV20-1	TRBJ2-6	TGCAGTGCCCGCAGAGGGGGGTCCGGGGCCAACGTCCTGACCTTC	CSARRGGSGANVLTF
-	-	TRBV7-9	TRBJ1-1	TGTGCCAGCAGCCAGGGAGGGTGGGACACTGAAGCTTTCTTT	CASSQGGWDTEAFF
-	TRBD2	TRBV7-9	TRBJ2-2	TGTGCCAGCACCCCAGGCGGGGGGGCCTACACCGGGGAGCTGTTTTTT	CASTPGGGAYTGELFF
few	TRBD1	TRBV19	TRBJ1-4	TGTGCCACCGCGGACAGGGGGAATGAAAAACTGTTTTTT	CATADRGNEKLFF
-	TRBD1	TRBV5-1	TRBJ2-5	TGCGCCAGCAGCTCGGGACAGGCCCAAGAGACCCAGTACTTC	CASSSGQAQETQYF
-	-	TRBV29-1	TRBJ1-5	TGCGGCGTTGACTCCGGACAGCTCAATCAGCCCCAGCATTTT	CGVDSGQLNQPQHF
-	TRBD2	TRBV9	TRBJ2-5	TGTGCCAGCAGCGTTGGCGGACTAGCGGGAGTGGAGACCCAGTACTTC	CASSVGGLAGVETQYF
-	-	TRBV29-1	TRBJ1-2	TGCAGCGTTGAAGGAAGGGGTGGTGGCTACACCTTC	CSVEGRGGGYTF
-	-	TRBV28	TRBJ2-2	TGTGCCAGCTGGGGGACACCCAGCACCGGGGAGCTGTTTTTT	CASWGTPSTGELFF
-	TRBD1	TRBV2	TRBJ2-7	TGTGCCAACAAAGAGAGGGACAGATCCTACGAGCAGTACTTC	CANKERDRSYEQYF
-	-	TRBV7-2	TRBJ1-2	TGTGCCAGCAGCCAAGACAGCCGGTCCGGGGGAGGCTACACCTTC	CASSQDSRSGGGYTF
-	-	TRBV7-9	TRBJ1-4	TGTGCCAGCAGCCTGAACAGGGAGGTAGAAAAACTGTTTTTT	CASSLNREVEKLFF
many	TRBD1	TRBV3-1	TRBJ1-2	TGTGCCAGCAGCCCTCTCGGGCAGGGGGCTTATGGCTACACCTTC	CASSPLGQGAYGYTF
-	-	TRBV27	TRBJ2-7	-	CASILGDEQYF
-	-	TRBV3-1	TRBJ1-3	TGTGCCAGCAGCCCACGGACAGAGGGAAACACCATATATTTT	CASSPRTEGNTIYF
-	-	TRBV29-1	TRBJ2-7	TGCAGCGTTGACTCGGATTACGAGCAGTACTTC	CSVDSDYEQYF
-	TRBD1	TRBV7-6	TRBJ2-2	TGTGCCAGCAGCCCGCGGACAGGGATTTTCACCGGGGAGCTGTTTTTT	CASSPRTGIFTGELFF
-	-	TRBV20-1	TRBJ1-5	TGCAGTGCTAGAGATGGCGCAGGGGCGGATCAGCCCCAGCATTTT	CSARDGAGADQPQHF
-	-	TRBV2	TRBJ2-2	TGTGCCAGCAGTGAACAGGGGGGCACCGGGGAGCTGTTTTTT	CASSEQGGTGELFF
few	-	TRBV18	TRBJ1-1	TGTGCCAGCTCACCCTGGGACAAAACTGAAGCTTTCTTT	CASSPWDKTEAFF
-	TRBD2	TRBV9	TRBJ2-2	TGTGCCAGCAGCGTGCTGAGCGGGGGGGCGGCCGGGGAGCTGTTTTTT	CASSVLSGGAAGELFF